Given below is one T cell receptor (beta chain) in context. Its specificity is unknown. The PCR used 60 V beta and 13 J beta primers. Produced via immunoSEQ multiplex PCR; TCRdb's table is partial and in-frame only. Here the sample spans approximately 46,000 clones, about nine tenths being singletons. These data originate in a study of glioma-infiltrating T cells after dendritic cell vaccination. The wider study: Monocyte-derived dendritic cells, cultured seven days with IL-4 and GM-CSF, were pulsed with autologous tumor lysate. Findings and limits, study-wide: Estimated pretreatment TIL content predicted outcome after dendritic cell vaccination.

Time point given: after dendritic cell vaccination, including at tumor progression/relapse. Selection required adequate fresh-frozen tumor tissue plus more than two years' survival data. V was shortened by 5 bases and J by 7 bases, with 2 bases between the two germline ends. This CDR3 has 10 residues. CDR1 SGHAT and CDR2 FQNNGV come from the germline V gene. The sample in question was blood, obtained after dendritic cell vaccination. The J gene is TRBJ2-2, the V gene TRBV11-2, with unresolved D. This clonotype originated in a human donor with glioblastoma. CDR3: CASSLGELFF. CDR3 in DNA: TGTGCCAGCAGCCTCGGGGAGCTGTTTTTT.